This record covers a single T cell receptor (beta chain). What it binds is unknown. This entry belongs to a study of T-cell reconstitution after alpha-beta-depleted transplantation in children. Study outcomes and limitations: At day 60, the high TCRbeta diversity found in some patients originated from recipient T cells and thymic progenitors that had survived. Reportedly, alpha-beta T cells present about two months post-transplant originated from several hundred expanded clones of graft origin. Once a year had passed after transplant, T-cell counts and diversity came mostly from newly produced T cells.

Trimming removed 4 bases from V and 8 bases from J, with 15 bases in between. Germline V lookup: CDR1 MNHNS, CDR2 SASEGT. The CDR3 covers 14 residues. Using unique molecular identifiers, the investigators prepared the TCRbeta library. TCRdb re-called the PCR reads through MiXCR, storing one row per CDR3 protein. Counted here are 300,000 to 350,000 distinct CDR3 sequences, about a quarter occurring once; the ten biggest clones make up approximately 11%. Here the sequenced sample was PBMCs, mostly from graft donor cells, taken 180 days after TCRalphabeta/CD19-depleted stem cell transplant. The origin of this receptor is a male patient aged 5 to 17 who had a stem cell transplant for acute lymphoblastic leukemia, so the T cells may come from the graft donor. V and J are TRBV6-1 and TRBJ2-1, with no clear D. This CDR3 reads CASSVLFLYDEQFF. CDR3 sequence (DNA): TGTGCCAGCAGTGTTCTATTTCTGTACGATGAGCAGTTCTTC.